The next 5 T cell receptor beta chains were all read from a single sample in a study of shared clonotypes between healthy human individuals (dated by TCRdb to about 2020). Library prep was done by the immunoSEQ multiplex PCR assay. TCRdb took this table from immuneACCESS and kept in-frame rearrangements with V and J called. Such tables lack part of the clones; where checked against another copy, unresolved V genes explain under half of the gap, and the rest is unexplained. The sample contains some 2,000,000 clones, roughly 96% of them found a single time. The top ten clones comprise 0.13% of the sample. What was sequenced was naive CD4+ T cells sorted from blood. In light of the paper, this sample's cell subset or site label describes: CD45RA+ positively selected. These receptors were obtained from a man between 18 and 29 years old in good health.

The V gene is TRBV28, the J gene TRBJ2-7; a possible D gene is TRBD1 (5 bases). Looked up from germline, CDR1 is MDHEN and CDR2 is SYDVKM. The V end lost 4 bases, the J end lost 0 bases, and 13 bases lay between the germline ends. The CDR3 is made up of 15 amino acids. This CDR3 reads CASSSPSDTSYEQYF. Written as DNA, the CDR3 is TGTGCCAGCAGTTCCCCCTCGGACACCTCCTACGAGCAGTACTTC.

The J gene is TRBJ2-5, the V gene TRBV5-1; the D is unclear. Germline V gene data show CDR1 as SGHRS and CDR2 as YFSETQ. This CDR3 is 15 amino acids long. With 0 bases removed from V and 4 bases from J, the gap between germline ends came to 13 bases. CDR3 bases: TGCGCCAGCAGCTTGGCTGGCTGGGAATCAGAGACCCAGTACTTC. This translates into CASSLAGWESETQYF.

The genes are TRBV7-2 and TRBJ1-2; the match to TRBD1 covers 7 bases. The CDR3 is 14 residues long. V trimming: 0 bases; J trimming: 6 bases; junction bases outside the gene matches: 4. Germline assignment: CDR1 SGHTA and CDR2 FQGNSA. In nucleotides, the CDR3 is TGTGCCAGCAGCTTAGCGGGGCAGGGGGATGGCTACACCTTC. Amino acid sequence: CASSLAGQGDGYTF.

This clone was seen only once. The J gene is TRBJ2-7, the V gene TRBV18, with D uncertain. The germline V and J ends were trimmed by 3 bases and 2 bases, with 11 bases remaining between them. The CDR3 runs 14 residues. Per germline, CDR1 KGHSH and CDR2 LQKENI. The CDR3, as DNA: TGTGCCAGCTCACCCGCAAATAACCCCTACGAGCAGTACTTC. Its protein product is CASSPANNPYEQYF.

V usage is TRBV6-6 and J usage is TRBJ2-2; 8 bases are a match to TRBD1. CDR1 MNHNY and CDR2 SVGAGI come from the germline V gene (reference sequence). J was trimmed by 4 bases and V by 10 bases; bases with no gene match: 11. The CDR3 is 15 amino acids. The CDR3 is CATLDREIFTGELFF. CDR3 sequence (DNA): TGTGCCACCTTGGACAGGGAGATATTCACCGGGGAGCTGTTTTTT.